A selection of T cell receptor beta chains follows, all from one sample in a study of T cells after yellow fever vaccination. One entry per CDR3 protein, called by TCRdb with MiXCR from the 5' RACE reads. The sample consists of roughly 4,800 distinct CDR3 sequences, over 6% of them appearing once. The sample in question was PBMCs, either bulk or a sorted T-cell subset (CD4+, CD8+, memory, or dextramer-sorted; not recorded which), obtained 15 days after the yellow fever booster vaccination. The receptor set was obtained from a young man who received the YFV17D yellow fever vaccine. Both conserved end residues are part of each CDR3. Fields, in order: J gene, CDR3 length, D gene, clone size, V gene, CDR3 protein, CDR3 DNA. The D gene is left open where the match is weak. Not every row has a clone size; where given, it reads once, few, many or a size class.

>TRBJ1-2|12|NA|medium-sized|TRBV12-3/TRBV12-4
CASSLTNYGYTF
TGTGCCAGCAGTTTGACTAACTATGGCTACACCTTC
>TRBJ1-2|13|NA|medium-sized|TRBV6-5
CASSYTGIYGYTF
TGTGCCAGCAGTTATACAGGGATCTATGGCTACACCTTC
>TRBJ2-2|13|NA|medium-sized|TRBV10-2
CASSSWDHGELFF
TGCGCCAGCTCTTCCTGGGATCACGGGGAGCTGTTTTTT
>TRBJ2-5|14|NA|NA|TRBV12-3/TRBV12-4
CASSFRARIGTQYF
TGTGCCAGCAGTTTTAGAGCTAGAATTGGGACCCAGTACTTC
>TRBJ2-1|14|NA|many|TRBV29-1
CSVVHGSSYNEQFF
TGCAGCGTTGTTCACGGGAGCTCCTACAATGAGCAGTTCTTC
>TRBJ2-1|15|NA|medium-sized|TRBV12-3/TRBV12-4
CASSLALGLYNEQFF
TGTGCCAGCAGTTTAGCGCTGGGCCTCTACAATGAGCAGTTCTTC
>TRBJ2-7|16|TRBD1|medium-sized|TRBV20-1
CSARALSGTGEYEQYF
TGCAGTGCTAGAGCACTTTCCGGGACAGGGGAGTACGAGCAGTACTTC
>TRBJ2-7|16|NA|medium-sized|TRBV3-1
CASSQAGQIYSYEQYF
TGTGCCAGCAGCCAAGCCGGACAAATCTACTCCTACGAGCAGTACTTC
>TRBJ2-5|16|NA|medium-sized|TRBV5-1
CASSWEVGRNQETQYF
TGCGCCAGCAGCTGGGAGGTAGGACGGAATCAAGAGACCCAGTACTTC
>TRBJ2-7|12|TRBD2|medium-sized|TRBV29-1
CSVSPGGDEQYF
TGCAGCGTTTCCCCGGGAGGGGACGAGCAGTACTTC